The T cell receptor beta chain described here comes from a study of CD8 T cells in Susac syndrome. Study-wide points: Only a relatively small number of individuals were included in the TCR sequencing and HLA analysis.

TCR beta from blood CD8+ and CD4+ T cells was sequenced. The CD8+ and CD4+ T cells were isolated magnetically using a negative isolation approach, whereas the TEMRA cells were enriched by FACS. Random hexamers were used to reverse transcribe the RNA input (0.5 to 1 ug). Amplification of TCR beta CDR3 spanned 54 Vbeta and 13 Jbeta via immunoSEQ multiplex PCR. TCRdb re-called the immunoSEQ multiplex PCR reads through MiXCR, storing one row per CDR3 protein. In the table there are a few hundred thousand distinct CDR3 sequences, around 90% of which are singletons. With regard to this clonotype: Its cognate antigen is unknown.

There are 15 residues in the CDR3. V lost 4 bases and J lost 4; bases outside the gene matches: 5. Germline values: CDR1 SGHDN, CDR2 FVKESK. The chain has TRBV14 and TRBJ2-3, with TRBD2 identical over 10 bases. The TCR was taken from a human donor with multiple sclerosis. The sequenced sample was CD8+ T cells from PBMCs. The CDR3 region is CASSPGTSDADTQYF. The CDR3 nucleotides are TGTGCCAGCAGCCCCGGGACTAGCGACGCAGATACGCAGTATTTT.